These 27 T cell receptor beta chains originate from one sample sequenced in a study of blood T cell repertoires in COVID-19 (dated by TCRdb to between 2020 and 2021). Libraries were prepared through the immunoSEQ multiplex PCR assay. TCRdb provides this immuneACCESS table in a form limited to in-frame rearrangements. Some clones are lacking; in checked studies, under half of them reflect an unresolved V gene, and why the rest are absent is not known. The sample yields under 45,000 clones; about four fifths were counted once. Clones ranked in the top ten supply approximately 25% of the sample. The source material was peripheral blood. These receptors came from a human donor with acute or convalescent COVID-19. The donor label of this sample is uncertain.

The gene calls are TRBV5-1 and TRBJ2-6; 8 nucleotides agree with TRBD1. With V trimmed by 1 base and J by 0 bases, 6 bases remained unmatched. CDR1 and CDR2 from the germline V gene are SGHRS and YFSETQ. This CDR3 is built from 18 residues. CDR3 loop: CASSLLRTGLSGANVLTF. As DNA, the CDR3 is TGCGCCAGCAGCTTGTTGCGGACAGGGCTCTCTGGGGCCAACGTCCTGACTTTC.

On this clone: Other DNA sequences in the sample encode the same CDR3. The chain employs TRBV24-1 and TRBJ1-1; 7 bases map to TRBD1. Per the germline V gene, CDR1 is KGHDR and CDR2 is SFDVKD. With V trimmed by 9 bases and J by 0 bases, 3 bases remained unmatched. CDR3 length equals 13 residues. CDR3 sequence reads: CATSGQMNTEAFF. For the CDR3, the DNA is TGTGCCACCTCGGGACAGATGAACACTGAAGCTTTCTTT.

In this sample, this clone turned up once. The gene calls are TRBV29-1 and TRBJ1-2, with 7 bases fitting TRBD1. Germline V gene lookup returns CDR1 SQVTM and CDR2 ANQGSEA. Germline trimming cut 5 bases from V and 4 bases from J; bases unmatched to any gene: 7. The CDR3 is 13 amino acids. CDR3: CSVSSGGPYGYTF. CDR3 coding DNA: TGCAGCGTTTCGTCAGGGGGGCCCTATGGCTACACCTTC.

Here the CDR3 DNA reads TGTGCCAGCCGGGACTTTAGGGAAACTGAAGCTTTCTTT. Protein: CASRDFRETEAFF. The chain is built from TRBV28 and TRBJ1-1, with a tentative D call TRBD1 (5 bases). Germline V gives CDR1 MDHEN, CDR2 SYDVKM. The CDR3 spans 13 residues. V was cut by 8 bases and J by 5 bases, with 15 bases left in between.

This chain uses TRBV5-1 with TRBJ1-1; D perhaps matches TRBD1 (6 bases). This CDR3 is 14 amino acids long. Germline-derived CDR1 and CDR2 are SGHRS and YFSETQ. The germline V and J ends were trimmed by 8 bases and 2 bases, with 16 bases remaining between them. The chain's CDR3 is CARKQGSINTEAFF. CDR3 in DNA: TGCGCCAGGAAACAGGGTTCAATCAACACTGAAGCTTTCTTT.

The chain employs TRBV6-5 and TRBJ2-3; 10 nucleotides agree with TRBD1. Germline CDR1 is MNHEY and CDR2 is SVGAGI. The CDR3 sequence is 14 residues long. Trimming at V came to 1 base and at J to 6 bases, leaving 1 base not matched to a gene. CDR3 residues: CASSYWGQGDTQYF. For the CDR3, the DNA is TGTGCCAGCAGTTACTGGGGACAGGGGGATACGCAGTATTTT.

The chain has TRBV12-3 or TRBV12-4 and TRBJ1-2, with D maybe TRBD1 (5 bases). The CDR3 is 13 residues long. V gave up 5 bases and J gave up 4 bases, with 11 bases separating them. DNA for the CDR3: TGTGCCAGCAGTCCAAGGGGTAGCTATGGCTACACCTTC. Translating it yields CASSPRGSYGYTF.

Here the CDR3 reads CASSFVRSARHASTDTQYF. CDR3 nucleotides: TGTGCCAGCAGTTTTGTAAGGTCAGCCCGACATGCTAGCACAGATACGCAGTATTTT. The rearrangement uses TRBV28 and TRBJ2-3; D uncertain. The CDR3 has 19 amino acids. Germline lookup yields CDR1 MDHEN and CDR2 SYDVKM. With 3 bases removed from V and 0 bases from J, the gap between germline ends came to 22 bases.

The CDR3 loop is CASSSGVGQMNTEAFF. The CDR3 DNA reads TGTGCCAGCAGCTCGGGAGTGGGACAGATGAACACTGAAGCTTTCTTT. This chain connects TRBV5-4 to TRBJ1-1, with TRBD1 identical over 7 bases. This CDR3 has 16 amino acids. The junction had 8 bases not matched to a gene; V was cut back by 3 bases and J by 0 bases. The V gene's germline CDR1 is SGHNT and CDR2 YYREEE (reference sequence).

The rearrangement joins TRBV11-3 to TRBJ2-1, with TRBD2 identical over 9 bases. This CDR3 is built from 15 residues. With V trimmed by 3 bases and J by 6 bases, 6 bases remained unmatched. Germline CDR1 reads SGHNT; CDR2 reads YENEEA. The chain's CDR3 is CASSFGTSSANEQFF. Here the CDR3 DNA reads TGTGCCAGCAGCTTCGGGACTAGCAGCGCCAATGAGCAGTTCTTC.

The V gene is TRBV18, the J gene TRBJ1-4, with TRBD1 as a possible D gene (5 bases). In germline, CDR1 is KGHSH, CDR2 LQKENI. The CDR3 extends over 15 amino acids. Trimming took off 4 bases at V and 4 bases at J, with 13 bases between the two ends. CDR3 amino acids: CASSHPGGDNEKLFF. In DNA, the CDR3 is TGTGCCAGCTCACATCCCGGGGGGGATAATGAAAAACTGTTTTTT. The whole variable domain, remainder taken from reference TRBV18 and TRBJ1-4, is NAGVMQNPRHLVRRRGQEARLRCSPMKGHSHVYWYRQLPEEGLKFMVYLQKENIIDESGMPKERFSAEFPKEGPSILRIQQVVRGDSAAYFCASSHPGGDNEKLFFGSGTQLSVL.

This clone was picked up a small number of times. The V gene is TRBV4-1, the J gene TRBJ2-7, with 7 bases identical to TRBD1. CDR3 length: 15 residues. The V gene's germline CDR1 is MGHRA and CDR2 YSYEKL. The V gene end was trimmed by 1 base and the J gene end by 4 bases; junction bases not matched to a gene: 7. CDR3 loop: CASSQGTGTDYEQYF. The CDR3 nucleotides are TGCGCCAGCAGCCAAGGAACAGGGACAGATTACGAGCAGTACTTC.

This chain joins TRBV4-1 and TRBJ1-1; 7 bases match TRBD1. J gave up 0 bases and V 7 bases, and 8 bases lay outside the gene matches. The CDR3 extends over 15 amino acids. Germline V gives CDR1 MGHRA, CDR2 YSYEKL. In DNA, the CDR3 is TGCGCCAGCACCGACAGGGCGACCTTGAACACTGAAGCTTTCTTT. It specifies CASTDRATLNTEAFF.

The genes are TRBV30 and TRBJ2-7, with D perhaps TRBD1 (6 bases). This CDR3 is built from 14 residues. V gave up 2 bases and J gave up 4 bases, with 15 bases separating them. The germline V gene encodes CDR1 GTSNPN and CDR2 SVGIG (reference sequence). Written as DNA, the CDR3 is TGTGCCTGGAGTTCTCAGGGGTGGGGTTACGAGCAGTACTTC. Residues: CAWSSQGWGYEQYF.

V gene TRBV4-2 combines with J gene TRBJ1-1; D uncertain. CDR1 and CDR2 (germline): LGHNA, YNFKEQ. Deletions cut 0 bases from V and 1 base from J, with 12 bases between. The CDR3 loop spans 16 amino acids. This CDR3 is CASSQERSFGNTEAFF. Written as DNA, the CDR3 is TGTGCCAGCAGCCAAGAAAGGAGCTTCGGGAACACTGAAGCTTTCTTT.

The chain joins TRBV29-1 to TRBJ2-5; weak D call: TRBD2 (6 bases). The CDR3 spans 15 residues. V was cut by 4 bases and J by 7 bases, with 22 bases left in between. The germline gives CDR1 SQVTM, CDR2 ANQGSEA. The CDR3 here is CSVVGQGGLWGTQYF. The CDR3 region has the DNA TGCAGCGTTGTCGGGCAGGGAGGTTTGTGGGGGACCCAGTACTTC.

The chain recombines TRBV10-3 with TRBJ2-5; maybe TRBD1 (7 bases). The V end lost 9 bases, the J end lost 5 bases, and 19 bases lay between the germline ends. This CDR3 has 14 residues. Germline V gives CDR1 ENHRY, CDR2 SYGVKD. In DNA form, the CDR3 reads TGTGCCATGCGGGACAGCGAACGATCGGAGACCCAGTACTTC. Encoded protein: CAMRDSERSETQYF.

In DNA form, the CDR3 reads TGTGCCAGCAGCGTAGTTGAGCGGGGGGGACGCAATGAGCAGTTCTTC. Protein product: CASSVVERGGRNEQFF. The chain links TRBV9 to TRBJ2-1; 10 bases are a match to TRBD2. V shed 0 bases and J 6 bases; nucleotides not matched to a gene: 6. Germline CDR1 and CDR2: SGDLS and YYNGEE. This CDR3 has 16 amino acids. The variable domain in full, completed from reference TRBV9 and TRBJ2-1, reads DSGVTQTPKHLITATGQRVTLRCSPRSGDLSVYWYQQSLDQGLQFLIQYYNGEERAKGNILERFSAQQFPDLHSELNLSSLELGDSALYFCASSVVERGGRNEQFFGPGTRLTVL.

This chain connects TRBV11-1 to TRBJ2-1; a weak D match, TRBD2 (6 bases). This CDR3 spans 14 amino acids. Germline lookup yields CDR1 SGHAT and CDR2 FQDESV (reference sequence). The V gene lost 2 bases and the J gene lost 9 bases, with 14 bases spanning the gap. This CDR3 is CASSLMVAVPEQFF. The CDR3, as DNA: TGTGCCAGCAGCTTAATGGTAGCGGTACCTGAGCAGTTCTTC.

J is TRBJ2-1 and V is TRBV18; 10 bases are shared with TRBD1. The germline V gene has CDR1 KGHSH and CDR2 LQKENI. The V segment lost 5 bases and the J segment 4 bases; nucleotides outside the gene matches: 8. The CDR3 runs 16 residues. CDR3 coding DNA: TGTGCCAGCTCAACCGGGACAGGGGAGAGATACAATGAGCAGTTCTTC. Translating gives CASSTGTGERYNEQFF.

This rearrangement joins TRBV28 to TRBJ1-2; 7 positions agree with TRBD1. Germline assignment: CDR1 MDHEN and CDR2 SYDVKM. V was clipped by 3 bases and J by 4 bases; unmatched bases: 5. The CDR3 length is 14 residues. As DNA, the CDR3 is TGTGCCAGCAGTTTTGACAGGGCTTTCTATGGCTACACCTTC. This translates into CASSFDRAFYGYTF.

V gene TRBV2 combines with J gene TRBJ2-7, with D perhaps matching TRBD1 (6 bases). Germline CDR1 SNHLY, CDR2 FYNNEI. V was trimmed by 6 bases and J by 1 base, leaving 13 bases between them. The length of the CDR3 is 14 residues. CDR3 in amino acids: CASRNRGGSYEQYF. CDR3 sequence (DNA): TGTGCCAGCAGGAATAGAGGGGGTTCCTACGAGCAGTACTTC.

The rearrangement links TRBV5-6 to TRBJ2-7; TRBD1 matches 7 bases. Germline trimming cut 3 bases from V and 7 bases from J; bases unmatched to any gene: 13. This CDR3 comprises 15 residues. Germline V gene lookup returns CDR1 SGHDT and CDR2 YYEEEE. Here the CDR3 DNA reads TGTGCCAGCAGCTCTTCGACAGGGAGCGATAGGGAGCAGTACTTC. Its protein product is CASSSSTGSDREQYF.

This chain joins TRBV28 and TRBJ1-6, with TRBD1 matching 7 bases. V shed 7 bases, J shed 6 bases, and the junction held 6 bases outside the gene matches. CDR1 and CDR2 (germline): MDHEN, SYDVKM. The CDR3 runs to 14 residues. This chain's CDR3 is CASTRGQLNSPLHF. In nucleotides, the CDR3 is TGTGCCAGCACGAGGGGGCAGCTTAATTCACCCCTCCACTTT.

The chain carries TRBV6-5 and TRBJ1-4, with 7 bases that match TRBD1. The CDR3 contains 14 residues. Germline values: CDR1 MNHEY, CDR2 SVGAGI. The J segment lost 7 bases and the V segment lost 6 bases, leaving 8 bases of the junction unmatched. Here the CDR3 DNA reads TGTGCCAGCAGCGCCCAGGGACAGAGTGAAAAACTGTTTTTT. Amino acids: CASSAQGQSEKLFF.

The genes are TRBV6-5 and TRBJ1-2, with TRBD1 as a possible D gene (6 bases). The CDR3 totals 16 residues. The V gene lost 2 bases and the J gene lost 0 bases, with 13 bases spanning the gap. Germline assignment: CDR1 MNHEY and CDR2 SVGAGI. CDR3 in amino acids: CASSYGGGAPNYGYTF. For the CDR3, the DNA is TGTGCCAGCAGTTACGGGGGGGGCGCTCCTAACTATGGCTACACCTTC.

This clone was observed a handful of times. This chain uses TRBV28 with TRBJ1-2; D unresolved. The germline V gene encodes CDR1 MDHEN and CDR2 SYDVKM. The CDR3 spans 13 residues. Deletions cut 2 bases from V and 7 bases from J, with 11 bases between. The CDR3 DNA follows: TGTGCCAGCAGTTTAGGAGATCTTCGTGGCTACACCTTC. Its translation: CASSLGDLRGYTF.